The T cell receptor beta chain described here comes from a study of cytomegalovirus exposure and HLA in healthy donors. Some clones are missing from TCRdb's copy, which holds only in-frame ones; the method was immunoSEQ multiplex PCR. The data hold 150,000 to 200,000 clones, with about 81% observed a single time. The CDR3 is made up of 14 amino acids. The V gene lost 3 bases and the J gene lost 6 bases, with 14 bases spanning the gap. Germline loops: CDR1 SEHNR, CDR2 FQNEAQ (reference sequence). General study findings and limits: The finding came from a later analysis; first-cohort TCR clusters tended to co-occur in the roughly 110 validation repertoires. Researchers counted over 150 TCR beta chains as cytomegalovirus-associated.

About this clone itself: Antigen unknown.

Sequenced input: PBMCs. The TCR originated in a woman aged 25-40 years in good health and CMV-seronegative. The V and J genes are TRBV7-9 and TRBJ1-1; D is unresolved. CDR3 sequence reads: CASSFRRSPPEAFF. The CDR3 coding sequence is TGTGCCAGCAGCTTTAGACGGAGCCCACCTGAAGCTTTCTTT.